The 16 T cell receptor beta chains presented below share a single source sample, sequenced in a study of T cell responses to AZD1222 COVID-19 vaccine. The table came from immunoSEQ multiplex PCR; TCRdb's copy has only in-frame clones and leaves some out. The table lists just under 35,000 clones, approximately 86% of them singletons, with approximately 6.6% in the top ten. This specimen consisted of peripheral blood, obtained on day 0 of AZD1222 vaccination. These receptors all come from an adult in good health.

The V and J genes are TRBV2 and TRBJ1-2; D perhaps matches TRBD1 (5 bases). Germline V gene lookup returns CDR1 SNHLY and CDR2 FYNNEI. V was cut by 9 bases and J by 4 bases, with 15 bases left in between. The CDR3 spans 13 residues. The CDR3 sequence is CARTTEVAYGYTF. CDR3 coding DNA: TGTGCCAGAACGACAGAAGTGGCCTATGGCTACACCTTC. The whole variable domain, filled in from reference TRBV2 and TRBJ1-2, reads EPEVTQTPSHQVTQMGQEVILRCVPISNHLYFYWYRQILGQKVEFLVSFYNNEISEKSEIFDDQFSVERPDGSNFTLKIRSTKLEDSAMYFCARTTEVAYGYTFGSGTRLTVV.

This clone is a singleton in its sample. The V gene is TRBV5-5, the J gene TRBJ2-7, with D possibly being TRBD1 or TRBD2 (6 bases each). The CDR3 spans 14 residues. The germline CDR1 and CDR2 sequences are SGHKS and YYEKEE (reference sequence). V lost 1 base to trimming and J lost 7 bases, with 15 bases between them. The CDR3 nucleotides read TGTGCCAGCAGCTTGAACCCGGGGGCGCAAGAGCAGTACTTC. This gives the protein CASSLNPGAQEQYF.

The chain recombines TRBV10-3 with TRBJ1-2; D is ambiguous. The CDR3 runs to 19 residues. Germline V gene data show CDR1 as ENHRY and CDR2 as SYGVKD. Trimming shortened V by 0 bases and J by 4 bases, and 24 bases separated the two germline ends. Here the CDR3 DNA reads TGTGCCATCAGTGAGTCGATGAGTGAGGGTACGTTTTTTCTCTATGGCTACACCTTC. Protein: CAISESMSEGTFFLYGYTF.

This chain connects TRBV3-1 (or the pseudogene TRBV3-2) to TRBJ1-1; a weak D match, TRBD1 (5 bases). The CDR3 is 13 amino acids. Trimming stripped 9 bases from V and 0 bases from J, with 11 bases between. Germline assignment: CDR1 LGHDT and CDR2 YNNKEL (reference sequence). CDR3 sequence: CASTNRMNTEAFF. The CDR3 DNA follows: TGTGCCAGTACAAACAGGATGAACACTGAAGCTTTCTTT.

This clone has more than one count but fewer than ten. CDR3 bases: TGTGCCAGCAGGAAGTCGGGGTTCTCCTACGAGCAGTACTTC. It yields the protein CASRKSGFSYEQYF. The V gene is TRBV7-9, the J gene TRBJ2-7, with D tentatively TRBD2 (5 bases). This CDR3 is 14 amino acids long. The V gene lost 6 bases and the J gene lost 0 bases, with 12 bases spanning the gap. Looked up from germline, CDR1 is SEHNR and CDR2 is FQNEAQ (reference sequence).

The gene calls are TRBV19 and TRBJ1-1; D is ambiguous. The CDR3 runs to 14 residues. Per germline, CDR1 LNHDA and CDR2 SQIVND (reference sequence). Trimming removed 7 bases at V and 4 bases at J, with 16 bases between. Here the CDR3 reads CASNSRIVATEAFF. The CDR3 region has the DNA TGTGCCAGTAACTCTAGAATCGTGGCCACTGAAGCTTTCTTT.

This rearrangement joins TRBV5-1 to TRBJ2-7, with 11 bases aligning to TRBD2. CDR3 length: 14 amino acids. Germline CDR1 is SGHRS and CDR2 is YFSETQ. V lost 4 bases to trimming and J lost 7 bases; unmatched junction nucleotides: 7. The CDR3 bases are TGCGCCAGCAGCCGGGGACTAGCGGTCTTTGAGCAGTACTTC. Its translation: CASSRGLAVFEQYF.

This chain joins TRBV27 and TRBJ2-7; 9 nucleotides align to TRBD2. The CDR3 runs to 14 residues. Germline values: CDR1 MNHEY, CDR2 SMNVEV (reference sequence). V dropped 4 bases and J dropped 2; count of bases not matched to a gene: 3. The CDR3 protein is CASSSSGGTYEQYF. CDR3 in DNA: TGTGCCAGCAGTTCCAGCGGGGGGACCTACGAGCAGTACTTC.

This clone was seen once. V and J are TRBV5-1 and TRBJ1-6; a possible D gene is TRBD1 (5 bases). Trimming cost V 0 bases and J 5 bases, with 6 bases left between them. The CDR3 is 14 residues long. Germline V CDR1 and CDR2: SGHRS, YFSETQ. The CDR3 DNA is TGCGCCAGCAGCTTGGGACAGAATAATTCACCCCTCCACTTT. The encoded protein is CASSLGQNNSPLHF. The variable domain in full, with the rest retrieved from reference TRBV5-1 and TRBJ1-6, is KAGVTQTPRYLIKTRGQQVTLSCSPISGHRSVSWYQQTPGQGLQFLFEYFSETQRNKGNFPGRFSGRQFSNSRSEMNVSTLELGDSALYLCASSLGQNNSPLHFGNGTRLTVT.

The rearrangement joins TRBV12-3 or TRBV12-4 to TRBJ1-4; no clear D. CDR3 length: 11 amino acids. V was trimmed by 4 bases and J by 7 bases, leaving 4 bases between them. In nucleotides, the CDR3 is TGTGCCAGCAGTTACCGTGAAAAACTGTTTTTT. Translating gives CASSYREKLFF.

For the CDR3, the DNA is TGTGCCAGCAGCCATGGACAGGGCCTAGAGACCCAGTACTTC. Protein sequence: CASSHGQGLETQYF. V usage is TRBV4-2 and J usage is TRBJ2-5, with 8 nucleotides matching TRBD1. V lost 3 bases and J lost 4; bases outside the gene matches: 4. CDR3 length: 14 residues. CDR1 is LGHNA, CDR2 YNFKEQ, per germline.

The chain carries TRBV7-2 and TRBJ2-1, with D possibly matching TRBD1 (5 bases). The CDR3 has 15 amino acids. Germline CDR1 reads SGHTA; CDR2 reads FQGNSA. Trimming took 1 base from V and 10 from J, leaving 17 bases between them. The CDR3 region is CASSLVGQGLGEQFF. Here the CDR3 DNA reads TGTGCCAGCAGCTTAGTAGGTCAGGGCCTGGGCGAGCAGTTCTTC.

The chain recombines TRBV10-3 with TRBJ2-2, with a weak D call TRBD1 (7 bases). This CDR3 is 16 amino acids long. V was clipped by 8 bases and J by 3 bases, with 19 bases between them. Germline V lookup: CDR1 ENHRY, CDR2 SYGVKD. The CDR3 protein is CAILEGTARDTGELFF. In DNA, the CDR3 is TGTGCCATCTTGGAGGGGACAGCGCGGGACACCGGGGAGCTGTTTTTT.

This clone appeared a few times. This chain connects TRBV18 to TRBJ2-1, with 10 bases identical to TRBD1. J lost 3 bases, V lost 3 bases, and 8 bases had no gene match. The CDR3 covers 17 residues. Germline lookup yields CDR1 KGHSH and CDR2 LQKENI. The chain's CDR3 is CASSPWGTGVNYNEQFF. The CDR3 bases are TGTGCCAGCTCACCGTGGGGGACAGGGGTAAACTACAATGAGCAGTTCTTC.

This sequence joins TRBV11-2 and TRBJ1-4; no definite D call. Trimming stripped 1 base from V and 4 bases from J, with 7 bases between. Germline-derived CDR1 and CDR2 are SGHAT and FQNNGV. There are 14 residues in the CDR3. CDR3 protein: CASSLAVFNEKLFF. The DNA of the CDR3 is TGTGCCAGCAGCTTAGCAGTTTTTAATGAAAAACTGTTTTTT.

The CDR3 loop is CASSPGISLGVQYF. CDR3 nucleotide sequence: TGTGCCAGCAGCCCCGGGATTTCATTGGGGGTTCAGTACTTC. The genes are TRBV7-2 and TRBJ2-4; D is possibly TRBD1 or TRBD2 (5 bases each). Per the germline V gene, CDR1 is SGHTA and CDR2 is FQGNSA. Trimming left V 5 bases short and J 11 bases short, with 19 bases between. The CDR3 consists of 14 residues.